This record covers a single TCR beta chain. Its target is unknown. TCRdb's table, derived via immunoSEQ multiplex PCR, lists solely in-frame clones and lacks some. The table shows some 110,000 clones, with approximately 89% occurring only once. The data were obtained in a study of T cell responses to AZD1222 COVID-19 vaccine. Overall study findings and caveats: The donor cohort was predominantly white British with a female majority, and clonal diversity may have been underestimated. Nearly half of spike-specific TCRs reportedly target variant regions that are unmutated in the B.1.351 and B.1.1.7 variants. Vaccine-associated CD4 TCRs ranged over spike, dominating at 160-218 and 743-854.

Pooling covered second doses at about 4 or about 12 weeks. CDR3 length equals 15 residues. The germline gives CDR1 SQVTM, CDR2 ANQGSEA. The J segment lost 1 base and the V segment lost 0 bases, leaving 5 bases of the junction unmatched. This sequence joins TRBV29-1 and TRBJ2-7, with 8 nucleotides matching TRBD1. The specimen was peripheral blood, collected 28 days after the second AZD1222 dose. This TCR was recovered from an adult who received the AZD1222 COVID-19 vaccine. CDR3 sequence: CSVEERGQVSYEQYF. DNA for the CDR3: TGCAGCGTTGAAGAACGGGGACAGGTATCCTACGAGCAGTACTTC.